Below, 16 T cell receptor beta chains from the same sample are listed, as sequenced in a study of shared clonotypes between healthy human individuals. Data came from immunoSEQ multiplex PCR; TCRdb stores just in-frame clones and leaves some out. The sample lists roughly 2.2 million clones; around 92% were seen once. The source material was naive CD4+ T cells from PBMCs. Stated subset: CD45RA+ positively selected. The receptors come from a man between 18 and 35 years old in good health. Some clones in this sample may be carry-over from other donors' samples.

The chain recombines TRBV28 with TRBJ1-2; 7 bases agree with TRBD1. This CDR3 has 12 amino acids. Unmatched junction bases numbered 1, after V lost 1 base and J lost 8 bases. Germline lookup yields CDR1 MDHEN and CDR2 SYDVKM. The DNA of the CDR3 is TGTGCCAGCAGTTTATACAGGGGCGGCTACACCTTC. Its translation is CASSLYRGGYTF.

The chain combines TRBV6-5 with TRBJ1-4, with 8 bases fitting TRBD1. V shed 2 bases, J shed 7 bases, and the junction held 6 bases outside the gene matches. Germline V gives CDR1 MNHEY, CDR2 SVGAGI. The CDR3 spans 15 residues. CDR3 nucleotide sequence: TGTGCCAGCAGTTACGCAGGACAGGGCGGTGAAAAACTGTTTTTT. Amino acids: CASSYAGQGGEKLFF.

The chain has TRBV29-1 and TRBJ1-1; weak D call: TRBD1 (6 bases). The CDR3 is 17 residues long. In germline, CDR1 is SQVTM, CDR2 ANQGSEA. V was shortened by 1 base and J by 5 bases, with 23 bases between the two germline ends. The CDR3 here is CSVEGWGRGALLTEAFF. CDR3 coding DNA: TGCAGCGTTGAAGGTTGGGGGCGCGGGGCACTGTTGACTGAAGCTTTCTTT.

As regards this clone: Other DNA sequences in this specimen translate into the identical CDR3. The genes are TRBV2 and TRBJ2-5; tentative D call: TRBD1 (6 bases). Germline CDR1 SNHLY, CDR2 FYNNEI. The CDR3 is made up of 13 amino acids. The ends were cut back, 8 bases at V and 1 base at J, with 11 bases in the middle. CDR3 sequence (DNA): TGTGCCAGCTCTGGACAGCGCCAAGAGACCCAGTACTTC. Its protein is CASSGQRQETQYF.

The chain combines TRBV7-6 with TRBJ2-1; D unresolved. The ends were cut back, 1 base at V and 9 bases at J, with 7 bases in the middle. The CDR3 spans 12 residues. Germline V gene data show CDR1 as SGHVS and CDR2 as FNYEAQ. DNA of the CDR3: TGTGCCAGCAGCTTAGAGGGAACTGAGCAGTTCTTC. Its translation: CASSLEGTEQFF.

The chain is built from TRBV5-8 and TRBJ2-7, with 8 positions matching TRBD2. Losses at the gene ends were 0 bases for V and 0 bases for J; bases not matched to a gene: 5. The germline V gene encodes CDR1 SGHTS and CDR2 YDEGEE. CDR3 length equals 16 residues. DNA for the CDR3: TGTGCCAGCAGCTTGGCGGTAGCGGGGCCCTCCTACGAGCAGTACTTC. Amino acids: CASSLAVAGPSYEQYF.

The rearrangement links TRBV6-4 to TRBJ1-1, with a tentative D call TRBD1 (5 bases). The CDR3 covers 13 residues. V dropped 4 bases and J dropped 2 bases, with 8 bases sitting between them. Germline CDR1 reads MRHNA; CDR2 reads SNTAGT. The CDR3 nucleotides are TGTGCCAGCAGTGCGACAGATAACACTGAAGCTTTCTTT. This codes for CASSATDNTEAFF.

The J gene is TRBJ2-7, the V gene TRBV2; no reliable D call. With 8 bases removed from V and 0 bases from J, the gap between germline ends came to 14 bases. The CDR3 sequence is 14 residues long. Germline V gene sequence: CDR1 SNHLY, CDR2 FYNNEI. CDR3 loop: CASSNTPLSYEQYF. CDR3 DNA: TGTGCCAGCTCAAACACCCCACTCTCCTACGAGCAGTACTTC. Using reference TRBV2 and TRBJ2-7 for the parts outside the CDR3, the full variable domain is EPEVTQTPSHQVTQMGQEVILRCVPISNHLYFYWYRQILGQKVEFLVSFYNNEISEKSEIFDDQFSVERPDGSNFTLKIRSTKLEDSAMYFCASSNTPLSYEQYFGPGTRLTVT.

Comment on this clone: Other DNA sequences within the sample encode an identical CDR3. The rearrangement uses TRBV18 and TRBJ2-7, with TRBD2 matching 12 bases. Germline CDR1 reads KGHSH; CDR2 reads LQKENI. V was pared by 3 bases and J by 4 bases, with 4 bases of the junction left unmatched. The CDR3 is 15 residues long. The DNA of the CDR3 is TGTGCCAGCTCACCCGGACTAGCGGGAACATACGAGCAGTACTTC. Residues: CASSPGLAGTYEQYF.

V and J are TRBV25-1 and TRBJ2-5; a possible D gene is TRBD1 (6 bases). V was pared by 5 bases and J by 2 bases, with 12 bases between. CDR3 size: 14 residues. Germline CDR1 reads MGHDK; CDR2 reads SYGVNS. CDR3 loop: CASSLPGAQETQYF. Here the CDR3 DNA reads TGTGCCAGCAGTCTCCCAGGGGCTCAAGAGACCCAGTACTTC.

This clone was seen just once. V and J are TRBV29-1 and TRBJ1-2; D is perhaps TRBD1 (6 bases). Germline assignment: CDR1 SQVTM and CDR2 ANQGSEA. Between the trimmed V and J ends, which lost 1 base and 4 bases, there was a span of 40 bases. The CDR3 has 23 amino acids. Written as DNA, the CDR3 is TGCAGCGTTGAAGTCTCGAGGTTATCCGGCTTAGGGGGTAAAAGAAAGTTAGGCTATGGCTACACCTTC. It specifies CSVEVSRLSGLGGKRKLGYGYTF.

Notes on this clone: Other DNA variants within this sample encode the same CDR3. This rearrangement joins TRBV5-1 to TRBJ2-1, with TRBD2 matching 8 bases. Trimming cost V 1 base and J 2 bases; bases outside gene matches: 2. CDR1 is SGHRS and CDR2 is YFSETQ in the germline V gene. This CDR3 comprises 15 residues. CDR3 residues: CASSLTSGAYNEQFF. The CDR3 DNA reads TGCGCCAGCAGCTTGACTAGCGGAGCCTACAATGAGCAGTTCTTC. Combining the CDR3 with reference TRBV5-1 and TRBJ2-1 gives the whole variable domain KAGVTQTPRYLIKTRGQQVTLSCSPISGHRSVSWYQQTPGQGLQFLFEYFSETQRNKGNFPGRFSGRQFSNSRSEMNVSTLELGDSALYLCASSLTSGAYNEQFFGPGTRLTVL.

This chain links TRBV5-8 with TRBJ1-5, with D perhaps matching TRBD1 (5 bases). The CDR3 is 13 residues long. Germline V gene sequence: CDR1 SGHTS, CDR2 YDEGEE. Trimming took 0 bases from V and 9 from J, leaving 10 bases between them. The CDR3, as DNA: TGTGCCAGCAGCTTGGGGGGCGGGGGGCCCCAGCATTTT. Residues: CASSLGGGGPQHF.

The genes are TRBV19 and TRBJ2-1; unclear D gene. Germline CDR1 LNHDA, CDR2 SQIVND (reference sequence). Between the trimmed V and J ends, which lost 5 bases and 3 bases, there was a span of 5 bases. The CDR3 loop spans 12 amino acids. The CDR3 bases are TGTGCCAGTAGTCGTGTCTACAATGAGCAGTTCTTC. This codes for CASSRVYNEQFF.

This clone has a handful of counts. V is TRBV27 and J is TRBJ1-1; no clear D gene. Trimming stripped 6 bases from V and 6 bases from J, with 14 bases between. Germline V gene data show CDR1 as MNHEY and CDR2 as SMNVEV (reference sequence). CDR3 size: 13 residues. The CDR3 bases are TGTGCCAGCAGCTCCTACACCCCGGCTGAAGCTTTCTTT. It translates to CASSSYTPAEAFF.

The chain carries TRBV18 and TRBJ2-1, with a possible D match to TRBD1 (7 bases). Germline V gives CDR1 KGHSH, CDR2 LQKENI. The V and J ends lost 0 bases and 1 base respectively, with 13 bases between them. The CDR3 is 17 residues long. CDR3 sequence reads: CASSPPGGGKSYNEQFF. The CDR3 coding sequence is TGTGCCAGCTCACCACCCGGAGGGGGCAAGTCCTACAATGAGCAGTTCTTC.